This TCR beta chain was sequenced for a study of blood T cells in healthy people across ages. Study-wide findings and caveats: Measured against age, TCR beta diversity per million T cells decreased in a roughly linear manner.

This CDR3 comprises 17 residues. Germline assignment: CDR1 DFQATT and CDR2 SNEGSKA (reference sequence). Primers used in a second PCR of roughly 7 to 12 cycles were a sample-barcoded 5' primer and a J-beta primer mix. Each CDR3 protein gets one entry after TCRdb re-called the 5' RACE reads with MiXCR. The sample contains 1,800,000 or so distinct CDR3 sequences, roughly two fifths of which appear only once. About this clonotype itself: Its antigen is not identified. Its ends do not fully match the called genes, so a read error is possible.

The chain has TRBV20-1 and TRBJ2-1, with 9 bases identical to TRBD2. This clonotype was obtained from a human donor in good health. The sequenced sample was blood. In DNA form, the CDR3 reads TGCGGTGCTAGAGGGGCAGCGGTAGCGGGGGACAACAATGAGCAGTTCTTC. As protein: CGARGAAVAGDNNEQFF.